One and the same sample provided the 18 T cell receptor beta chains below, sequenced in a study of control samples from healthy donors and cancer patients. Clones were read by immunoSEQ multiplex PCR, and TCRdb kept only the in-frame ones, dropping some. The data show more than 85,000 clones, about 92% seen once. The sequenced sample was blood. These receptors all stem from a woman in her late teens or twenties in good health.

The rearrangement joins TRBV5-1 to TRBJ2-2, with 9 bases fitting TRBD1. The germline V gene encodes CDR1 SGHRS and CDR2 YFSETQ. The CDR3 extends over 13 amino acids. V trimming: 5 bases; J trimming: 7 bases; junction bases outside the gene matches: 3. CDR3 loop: CASRQGAGGELFF. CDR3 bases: TGCGCCAGCAGACAGGGGGCCGGCGGGGAGCTGTTTTTT.

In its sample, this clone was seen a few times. The CDR3 spells CASSPFTGEETQYF. The CDR3 nucleotides read TGTGCCAGCAGCCCTTTTACAGGGGAAGAGACCCAGTACTTC. This chain connects TRBV5-8 to TRBJ2-5; 7 bases align to TRBD1. Looked up from germline, CDR1 is SGHTS and CDR2 is YDEGEE. The CDR3 covers 14 residues. Germline trimming cut 4 bases from V and 3 bases from J; bases unmatched to any gene: 6.

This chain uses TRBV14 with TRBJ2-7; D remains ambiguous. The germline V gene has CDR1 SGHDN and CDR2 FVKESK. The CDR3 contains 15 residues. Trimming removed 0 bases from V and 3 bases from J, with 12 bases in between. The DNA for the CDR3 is TGTGCCAGCAGCCAAGATGGGGAATCCTTCTACGAGCAGTACTTC. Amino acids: CASSQDGESFYEQYF. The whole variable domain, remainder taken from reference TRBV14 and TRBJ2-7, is EAGVTQFPSHSVIEKGQTVTLRCDPISGHDNLYWYRRVMGKEIKFLLHFVKESKQDESGMPNNRFLAERTGGTYSTLKVQPAELEDSGVYFCASSQDGESFYEQYFGPGTRLTVT.

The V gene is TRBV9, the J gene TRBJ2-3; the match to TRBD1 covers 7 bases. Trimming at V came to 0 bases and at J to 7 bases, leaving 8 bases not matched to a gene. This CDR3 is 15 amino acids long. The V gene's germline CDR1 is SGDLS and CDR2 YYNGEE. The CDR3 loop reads CASSVEGGPLNTQYF. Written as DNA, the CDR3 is TGTGCCAGCAGCGTAGAAGGGGGCCCTTTGAATACGCAGTATTTT.

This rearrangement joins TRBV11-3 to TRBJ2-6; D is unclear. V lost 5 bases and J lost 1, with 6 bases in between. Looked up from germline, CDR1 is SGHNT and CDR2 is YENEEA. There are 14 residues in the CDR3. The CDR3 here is CASSPSSGANVLTF. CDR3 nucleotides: TGTGCCAGCAGCCCAAGTTCTGGGGCCAACGTCCTGACTTTC.

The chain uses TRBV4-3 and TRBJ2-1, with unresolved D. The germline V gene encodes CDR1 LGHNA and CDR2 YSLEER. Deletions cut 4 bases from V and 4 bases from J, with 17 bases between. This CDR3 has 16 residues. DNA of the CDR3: TGCGCCAGCAGCCGTGAAAGTCGAACGAAGTACAATGAGCAGTTCTTC. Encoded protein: CASSRESRTKYNEQFF.

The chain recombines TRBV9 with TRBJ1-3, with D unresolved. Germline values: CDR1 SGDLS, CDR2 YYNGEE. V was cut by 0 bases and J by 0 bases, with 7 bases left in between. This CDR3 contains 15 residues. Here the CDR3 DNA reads TGTGCCAGCAGCGTAGGTGAGAGCTCTGGAAACACCATATATTTT. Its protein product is CASSVGESSGNTIYF.

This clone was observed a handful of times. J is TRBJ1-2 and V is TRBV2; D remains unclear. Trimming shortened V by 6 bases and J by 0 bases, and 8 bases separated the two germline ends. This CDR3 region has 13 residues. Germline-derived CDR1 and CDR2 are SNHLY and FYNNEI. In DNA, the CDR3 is TGTGCCAGCAGGGTGGGTCCTAACTATGGCTACACCTTC. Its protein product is CASRVGPNYGYTF.

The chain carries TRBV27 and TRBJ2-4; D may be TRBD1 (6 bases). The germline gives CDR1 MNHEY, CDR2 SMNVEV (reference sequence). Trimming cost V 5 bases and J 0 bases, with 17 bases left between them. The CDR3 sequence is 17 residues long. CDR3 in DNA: TGTGCCAGCAGTCCTAGGACAGTGACCTTAGCCAAAAACATTCAGTACTTC. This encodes CASSPRTVTLAKNIQYF.

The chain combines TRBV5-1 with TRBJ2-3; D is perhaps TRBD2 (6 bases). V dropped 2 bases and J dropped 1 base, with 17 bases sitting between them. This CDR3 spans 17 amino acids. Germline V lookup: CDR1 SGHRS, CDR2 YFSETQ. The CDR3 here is CASSFNLGGARTDTQYF. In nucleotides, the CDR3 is TGCGCCAGCAGCTTTAATTTGGGCGGGGCGCGCACAGATACGCAGTATTTT.

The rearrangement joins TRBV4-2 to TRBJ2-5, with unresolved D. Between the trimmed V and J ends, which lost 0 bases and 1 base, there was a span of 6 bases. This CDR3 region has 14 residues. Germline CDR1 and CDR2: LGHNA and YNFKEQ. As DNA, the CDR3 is TGTGCCAGCAGCCAAGATTTCCTCCAAGAGACCCAGTACTTC. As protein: CASSQDFLQETQYF.

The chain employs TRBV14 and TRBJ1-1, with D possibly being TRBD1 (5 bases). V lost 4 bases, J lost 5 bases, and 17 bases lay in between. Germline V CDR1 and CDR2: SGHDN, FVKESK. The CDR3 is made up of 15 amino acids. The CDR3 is CASSRRTGGTTEAFF. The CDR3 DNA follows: TGTGCCAGCAGCCGCCGGACTGGGGGTACGACTGAAGCTTTCTTT.

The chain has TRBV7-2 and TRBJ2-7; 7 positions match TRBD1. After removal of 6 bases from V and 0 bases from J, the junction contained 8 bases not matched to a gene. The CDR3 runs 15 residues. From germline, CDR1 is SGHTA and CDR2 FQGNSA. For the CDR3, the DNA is TGTGCCAGCAGGGTTGGGGACAGATCCTCCTACGAGCAGTACTTC. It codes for CASRVGDRSSYEQYF. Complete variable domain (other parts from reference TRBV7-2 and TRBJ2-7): GAGVSQSPSNKVTEKGKDVELRCDPISGHTALYWYRQSLGQGLEFLIYFQGNSAPDKSGLPSDRFSAERTGGSVSTLTIQRTQQEDSAVYLCASRVGDRSSYEQYFGPGTRLTVT.

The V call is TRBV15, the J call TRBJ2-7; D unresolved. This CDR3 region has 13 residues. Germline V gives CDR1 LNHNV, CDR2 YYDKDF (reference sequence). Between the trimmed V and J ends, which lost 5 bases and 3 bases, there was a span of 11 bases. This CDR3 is CATSGPSHYEQYF. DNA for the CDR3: TGTGCCACCAGCGGCCCCTCCCACTACGAGCAGTACTTC.

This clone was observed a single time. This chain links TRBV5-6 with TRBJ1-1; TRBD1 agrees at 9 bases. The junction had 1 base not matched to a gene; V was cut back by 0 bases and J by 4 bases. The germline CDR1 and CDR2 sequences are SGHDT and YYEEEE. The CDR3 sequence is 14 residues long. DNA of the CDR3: TGTGCCAGCAGCTTGGGGACAGGGGCCACTGAAGCTTTCTTT. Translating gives CASSLGTGATEAFF.

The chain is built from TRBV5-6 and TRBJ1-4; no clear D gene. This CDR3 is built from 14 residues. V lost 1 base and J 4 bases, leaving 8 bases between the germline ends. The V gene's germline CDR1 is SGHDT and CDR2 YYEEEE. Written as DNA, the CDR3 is TGTGCCAGCAGCTTGCTCCGTAATAATGAAAAACTGTTTTTT. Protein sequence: CASSLLRNNEKLFF.

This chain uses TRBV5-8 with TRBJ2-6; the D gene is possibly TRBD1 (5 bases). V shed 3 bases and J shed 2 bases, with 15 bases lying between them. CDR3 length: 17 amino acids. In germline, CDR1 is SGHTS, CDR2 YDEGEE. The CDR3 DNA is TGTGCCAGCAGCTACCGGATCTTCAGGGCTGGGGCCAACGTCCTGACTTTC. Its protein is CASSYRIFRAGANVLTF.

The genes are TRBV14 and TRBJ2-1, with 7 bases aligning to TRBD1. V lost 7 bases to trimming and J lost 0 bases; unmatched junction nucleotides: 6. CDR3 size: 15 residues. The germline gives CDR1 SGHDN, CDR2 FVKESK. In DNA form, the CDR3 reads TGTGCCAGCACCTGGGGACAGAGCTCCTACAATGAGCAGTTCTTC. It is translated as CASTWGQSSYNEQFF.